Listed here are 23 T cell receptor beta chains from one sample, sequenced in a study of shared clonotypes between healthy human individuals. TCRdb keeps only in-frame clones here, not all; method: immunoSEQ multiplex PCR. The table lists millions of clones, 85% to 95% of them singletons. Material: naive CD4+ T cells sorted from blood. Regarding subset: CD45RA+ positively selected. These receptors originate from a man aged 18 to 35 in good health.

This chain links TRBV30 with TRBJ2-1; D is tentatively TRBD1 or TRBD2 (7 bases each). Between the trimmed V and J ends, which lost 3 bases and 10 bases, there was a span of 16 bases. The CDR3 runs to 13 residues. The germline V gene has CDR1 GTSNPN and CDR2 SVGIG (reference sequence). The CDR3 coding sequence is TGTGCCTGGAGGGAGAAGGGAGGGGGCGAGCAGTTCTTC. It translates to CAWREKGGGEQFF.

Comment on this clone: Within the sample, other DNA sequences also encode this same CDR3. The V gene is TRBV6-1, the J gene TRBJ2-5; D is possibly TRBD2 (6 bases). Germline V gene lookup returns CDR1 MNHNS and CDR2 SASEGT. Trimming stripped 4 bases from V and 2 bases from J, with 11 bases between. The CDR3 runs to 14 residues. CDR3 coding DNA: TGTGCCAGCAGTGGGGGAGGAGGTCAAGAGACCCAGTACTTC. Translated, it gives CASSGGGGQETQYF.

The chain links TRBV6-6 to TRBJ2-3; TRBD2 matches at 15 bases. V trimming: 10 bases; J trimming: 4 bases; junction bases outside the gene matches: 9. CDR1 is MNHNY, CDR2 SVGAGI, per germline (reference sequence). CDR3 length: 16 amino acids. The DNA of the CDR3 is TGTGCCATCGGGACTAGCGGGGGGTTTATCGCAGATACGCAGTATTTT. Translating gives CAIGTSGGFIADTQYF.

This sequence joins TRBV5-1 and TRBJ2-2, with TRBD1 identical over 10 bases. The CDR3 runs to 19 residues. Germline CDR1 SGHRS, CDR2 YFSETQ. V was pared by 0 bases and J by 1 base, with 9 bases of the junction left unmatched. This CDR3 reads CASSLELRQGARNTGELFF. CDR3 nucleotides: TGCGCCAGCAGCTTGGAACTTAGACAGGGGGCGAGGAACACCGGGGAGCTGTTTTTT.

V gene TRBV11-2 combines with J gene TRBJ2-7; 11 bases fit TRBD2. CDR3 length: 16 amino acids. Germline assignment: CDR1 SGHAT and CDR2 FQNNGV. The V and J ends lost 5 bases and 4 bases, in that order; junction bases with no gene match: 10. This CDR3 is CASSPRLAGIPYEQYF. The CDR3 DNA is TGTGCCAGCAGCCCCCGACTAGCGGGGATTCCGTACGAGCAGTACTTC.

The chain is built from TRBV27 and TRBJ1-1; 7 positions match TRBD1. V lost 6 bases, J lost 0 bases, and 7 bases stayed unmatched. This CDR3 has 15 amino acids. Germline loops: CDR1 MNHEY, CDR2 SMNVEV (reference sequence). CDR3 in DNA: TGTGCCAGCAGGCCCACCGGACAGGTGAACACTGAAGCTTTCTTT. Protein sequence: CASRPTGQVNTEAFF.

The chain links TRBV10-1 to TRBJ2-2; D may be TRBD2 (6 bases). Deletions cut 7 bases from V and 8 bases from J, with 11 bases between. Per germline, CDR1 WNHNN and CDR2 SYGVQD (reference sequence). CDR3 size: 12 residues. The chain's CDR3 is CASTLAGGELFF. The DNA for the CDR3 is TGCGCCAGCACCCTCGCGGGGGGGGAGCTGTTTTTT.

This chain links TRBV5-1 with TRBJ2-1; TRBD1 agrees at 8 bases. The junction had 11 bases not matched to a gene; V was cut back by 3 bases and J by 6 bases. This CDR3 region has 16 residues. Germline CDR1 is SGHRS and CDR2 is YFSETQ. This CDR3 is CASSWSVTGTGNEQFF. The DNA of the CDR3 is TGCGCCAGCAGCTGGAGTGTGACAGGGACAGGCAATGAGCAGTTCTTC.

CDR3 in amino acids: CSVEEGGGPTDTQYF. CDR3 nucleotide sequence: TGCAGCGTTGAAGAGGGCGGGGGGCCTACAGATACGCAGTATTTT. V gene TRBV29-1 combines with J gene TRBJ2-3; 8 bases match TRBD2. V shed 0 bases, J shed 3 bases, and the junction held 5 bases outside the gene matches. CDR3 length: 15 residues. The germline gives CDR1 SQVTM, CDR2 ANQGSEA.

This clone was counted a few times. The chain uses TRBV6-5 and TRBJ1-2; a weak D match, TRBD1 (5 bases). The CDR3 contains 13 residues. The V end lost 6 bases, the J end lost 1 base, and 9 bases lay between the germline ends. Germline lookup yields CDR1 MNHEY and CDR2 SVGAGI. CDR3 sequence: CASRPTVNYGYTF. The CDR3 nucleotides are TGTGCCAGCAGACCGACAGTTAACTATGGCTACACCTTC.

The chain combines TRBV9 with TRBJ1-2; perhaps TRBD1 as D (6 bases). The CDR3 has 14 residues. V was trimmed by 2 bases and J by 6 bases, leaving 14 bases between them. Germline CDR1 and CDR2: SGDLS and YYNGEE. CDR3 in amino acids: CASSVGQIKDGYTF. CDR3 nucleotide sequence: TGTGCCAGCAGCGTGGGACAAATTAAAGATGGCTACACCTTC. Supplemented by reference TRBV9 and TRBJ1-2, the full variable domain reads DSGVTQTPKHLITATGQRVTLRCSPRSGDLSVYWYQQSLDQGLQFLIQYYNGEERAKGNILERFSAQQFPDLHSELNLSSLELGDSALYFCASSVGQIKDGYTFGSGTRLTVV.

The genes are TRBV30 and TRBJ2-5, with D possibly matching TRBD2 (6 bases). V lost 2 bases to trimming and J lost 1 base, with 11 bases between them. CDR3 size: 14 residues. Per germline, CDR1 GTSNPN and CDR2 SVGIG (reference sequence). This CDR3 is CAWSIGGSQETQYF. Written as DNA, the CDR3 is TGTGCCTGGAGTATCGGGGGTTCCCAAGAGACCCAGTACTTC. Variable domain in full (rest from reference TRBV30 and TRBJ2-5): SQTIHQWPATLVQPVGSPLSLECTVEGTSNPNLYWYRQAAGRGLQLLFYSVGIGQISSEVPQNLSASRPQDRQFILSSKKLLLSDSGFYLCAWSIGGSQETQYFGPGTRLLVL.

The chain uses TRBV11-1 and TRBJ2-3, with 7 bases that match TRBD2. V was pared by 5 bases and J by 1 base, with 9 bases of the junction left unmatched. Germline V gene data show CDR1 as SGHAT and CDR2 as FQDESV (reference sequence). The length of the CDR3 is 16 residues. DNA for the CDR3: TGTGCCAGCAGCAGAGCCGGGGGAGGGGGCACAGATACGCAGTATTTT. Its protein is CASSRAGGGGTDTQYF.

The chain couples TRBV27 to TRBJ2-5; D is unclear. This CDR3 is built from 14 residues. V dropped 6 bases and J dropped 2 bases, with 13 bases sitting between them. The germline V gene has CDR1 MNHEY and CDR2 SMNVEV (reference sequence). This chain's CDR3 is CASSRANLQETQYF. CDR3 nucleotide sequence: TGTGCCAGCAGCCGGGCCAACTTACAAGAGACCCAGTACTTC.

The chain uses TRBV6-1 and TRBJ2-2; D could derive from TRBD1 or TRBD2 (7 bases each). Trimming stripped 5 bases from V and 6 bases from J, with 13 bases between. CDR1 is MNHNS and CDR2 is SASEGT in the germline V gene. The CDR3 has 14 amino acids. For the CDR3, the DNA is TGTGCCAGCAGTCAGGGGGGGCGCCCCGGGGAGCTGTTTTTT. This codes for CASSQGGRPGELFF.

The rearrangement joins TRBV7-9 to TRBJ2-1; 9 bases fit TRBD2. The germline gives CDR1 SEHNR, CDR2 FQNEAQ (reference sequence). V was clipped by 4 bases and J by 6 bases; unmatched bases: 7. The CDR3 loop spans 15 amino acids. The CDR3 DNA is TGTGCCAGCAGCTCCGCCGGGACTAGCTCCAATGAGCAGTTCTTC. Its translation is CASSSAGTSSNEQFF.

The chain couples TRBV7-8 to TRBJ2-7, with 7 bases matching TRBD2. Germline CDR1 reads SGHVS; CDR2 reads FQNEAQ. The CDR3 has 16 residues. V trimming: 5 bases; J trimming: 3 bases; junction bases outside the gene matches: 13. DNA for the CDR3: TGTGCCAGCAGCCAAAGTTTAGGGACTAAGATCTACGAGCAGTACTTC. This encodes CASSQSLGTKIYEQYF.

The V call is TRBV6-5, the J call TRBJ2-7, with D maybe TRBD1 (5 bases). The CDR3 is 13 residues long. In germline, CDR1 is MNHEY, CDR2 SVGAGI. V was clipped by 8 bases and J by 0 bases, with 11 bases between them. Here the CDR3 reads CASSATVSYEQYF. Here the CDR3 DNA reads TGTGCCAGCTCCGCGACAGTCTCCTACGAGCAGTACTTC.

The chain uses TRBV6-1 and TRBJ1-1; 8 positions match TRBD1. The J segment lost 1 base and the V segment lost 4 bases, leaving 5 bases of the junction unmatched. Germline CDR1 is MNHNS and CDR2 is SASEGT. The CDR3 is 15 residues long. As DNA, the CDR3 is TGTGCCAGCAGTGCCCGACAGGGGCCGAACACTGAAGCTTTCTTT. Protein sequence: CASSARQGPNTEAFF.

The V call is TRBV6-5, the J call TRBJ2-7; 9 bases line up with TRBD2. V trimming: 3 bases; J trimming: 0 bases; junction bases outside the gene matches: 6. The CDR3 has 16 amino acids. Per the germline V gene, CDR1 is MNHEY and CDR2 is SVGAGI. CDR3 DNA: TGTGCCAGCAGTTATGATGGCGGGAGGGCCTCCTACGAGCAGTACTTC. Amino acid sequence: CASSYDGGRASYEQYF.

The V gene is TRBV7-9, the J gene TRBJ1-2; 8 bases fit TRBD1. Trimming removed 5 bases from V and 2 bases from J; junction bases left unmatched: 10. Germline CDR1 SEHNR, CDR2 FQNEAQ (reference sequence). The CDR3 spans 16 residues. The CDR3 DNA reads as TGTGCCAGCAGCCCGGACAGGGCTCCCGTCAACTATGGCTACACCTTC. Translated, it gives CASSPDRAPVNYGYTF.

Note on this clone: One end of the junction is discordant with germline, which a read error may explain. The chain couples TRBV5-8 to TRBJ2-2; D not certain. Germline V gene data show CDR1 as SGHTS and CDR2 as YDEGEE. The CDR3 is 13 residues long. The CDR3 nucleotides are TGTGCCAGCACCTTGAGGAACACCGGGGAGCTGTTTTTT. This translates into CASTLRNTGELFF.

The chain employs TRBV7-9 and TRBJ1-1; D not certain. Per germline, CDR1 SEHNR and CDR2 FQNEAQ (reference sequence). V lost 0 bases and J lost 8, with 4 bases in between. This CDR3 has 11 residues. As DNA, the CDR3 is TGTGCCAGCAGCTTAGCGGACGAAGCTTTCTTT. Residues: CASSLADEAFF.